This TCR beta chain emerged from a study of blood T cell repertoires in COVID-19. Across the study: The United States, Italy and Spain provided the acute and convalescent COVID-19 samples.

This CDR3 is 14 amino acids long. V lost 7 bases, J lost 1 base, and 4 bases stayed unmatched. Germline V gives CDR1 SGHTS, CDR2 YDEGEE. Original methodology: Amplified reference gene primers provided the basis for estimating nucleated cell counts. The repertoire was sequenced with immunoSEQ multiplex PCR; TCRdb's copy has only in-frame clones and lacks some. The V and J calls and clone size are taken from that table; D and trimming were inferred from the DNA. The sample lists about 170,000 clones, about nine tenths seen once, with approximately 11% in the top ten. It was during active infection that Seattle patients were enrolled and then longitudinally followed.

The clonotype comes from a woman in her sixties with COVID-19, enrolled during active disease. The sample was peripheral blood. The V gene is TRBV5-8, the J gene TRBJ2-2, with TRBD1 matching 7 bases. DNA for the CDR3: TGTGCCAGCCAGACAGGGCAGAACACCGGGGAGCTGTTTTTT. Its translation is CASQTGQNTGELFF.